This TCR beta chain was captured by sequencing in a study of blood T cell repertoires in COVID-19. Overall study: The United States, Italy and Spain supplied acute and convalescent COVID-19 samples. PBMCs, B-cell-depleted T cells, or T cells provided the cDNA or gDNA that made up the material.

CDR1 and CDR2 (germline): MNHEY, SVGAGI. Losses at the gene ends were 5 bases for V and 2 bases for J; bases not matched to a gene: 4. The CDR3 spans 14 residues. As originally analysed: Scientists estimated how many nucleated cells there were by amplifying reference gene primers. The repertoire was sequenced with immunoSEQ multiplex PCR; TCRdb's copy has only in-frame clones and lacks some. V and J calls and clone size are those listed in that table; D and trimming were worked out from the DNA. The sample contains tens of thousands of clones, 85% to 95% of which appear only once. The chain joins TRBV6-5 to TRBJ2-3; 7 bases are shared with TRBD1. The origin of this receptor is a man in his sixties with active or convalescent COVID-19. Sequenced sample: peripheral blood. As DNA, the CDR3 is TGTGCCAGCAGTCTAGACAGGGCCACAGATACGCAGTATTTT. Translated: CASSLDRATDTQYF.